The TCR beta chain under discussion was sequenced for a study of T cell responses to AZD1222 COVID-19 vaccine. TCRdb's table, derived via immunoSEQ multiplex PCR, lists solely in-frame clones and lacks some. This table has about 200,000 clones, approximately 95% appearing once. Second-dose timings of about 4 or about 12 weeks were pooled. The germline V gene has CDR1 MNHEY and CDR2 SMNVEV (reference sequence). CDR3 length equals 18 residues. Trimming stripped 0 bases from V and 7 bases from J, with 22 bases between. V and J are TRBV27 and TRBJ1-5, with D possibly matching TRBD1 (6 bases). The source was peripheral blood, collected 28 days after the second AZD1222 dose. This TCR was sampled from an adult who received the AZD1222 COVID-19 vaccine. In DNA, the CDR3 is TGTGCCAGCAGTTTATCGATGGACTACAGGGCAACCCGACAGCCCCAGCATTTT. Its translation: CASSLSMDYRATRQPQHF.